The TCR beta chain under discussion was sequenced for a study of shared clonotypes between healthy human individuals. Produced via immunoSEQ multiplex PCR; TCRdb's table is partial and in-frame only. The sample lists about 980,000 clones, over 75% occurring once. Partitioning of CD4+ cells yielded a CD45RA+ naive subset and a CD45RA-negative memory subset. This CDR3 comprises 15 residues. Trimming took off 6 bases at V and 10 bases at J, with 19 bases between the two ends. Germline CDR1 reads MNHNS; CDR2 reads SASEGT. The TCR comes from a man aged 18 to 30 in good health. The rearrangement links TRBV6-1 to TRBJ1-6, with D tentatively TRBD1 (6 bases). Sequenced input: memory CD4+ T cells sorted from blood. Specified subset: CD45RA-negative fraction. The CDR3 is CASSGGAGVSSPLHF. As DNA, the CDR3 is TGTGCCAGCAGCGGGGGCGCCGGGGTAAGCTCACCCCTCCACTTT.